Sequencing of this T cell receptor beta chain was carried out in a study of OX40 agonist ivuxolimab in advanced cancers. About the research overall: Melanoma, hepatocellular carcinoma, head and neck or renal cell cancer occurred in dose-escalation patients. Points from the study as a whole: Expanded clones belonging to CD8+ T cells outnumbered, on average, those of CD4+. Also present in some nonresponders was a low level of normalized T-cell clonal expansion.

Turning to this clone: What it recognizes is unknown.

TCRdb keeps only in-frame clones here, not all; method: immunoSEQ multiplex PCR. The data contain tens of thousands of clones, around four fifths of them singletons. CDR3 length equals 16 residues. The V gene end was trimmed by 4 bases and the J gene end by 5 bases; junction bases not matched to a gene: 12. Germline CDR1 LNHDA, CDR2 SQIVND (reference sequence). The sample consisted of CD4+ or CD8+ T cells sorted from blood, taken in a trial of the OX40 agonist ivuxolimab. The V and J genes are TRBV19 and TRBJ2-5, with 8 bases matching TRBD1. This TCR was sampled from an adult with an advanced solid tumor such as melanoma, head and neck, liver or kidney cancer. In DNA form, the CDR3 reads TGTGCCAGTAGTACCCCTTGGGGACAGGAGTATGAGACCCAGTACTTC. Translated, it gives CASSTPWGQEYETQYF.